The sequence of this T cell receptor (beta chain) was determined in a study of metastatic and nonmetastatic thyroid tumors. Study at large: Repertoires were compared across blood and tumor or nodule tissue from malignant and benign thyroid patients.

This CDR3 is 12 amino acids long. CDR1 and CDR2 (germline): SNHLY, FYNNEI. Study conclusions and caveats: Relative to benign nodules, malignant thyroid tumors were reportedly characterized by significantly elevated TCR beta diversity in blood and tumor.

As handled by the study authors: Differences in CDR3 between clinicopathological groups were drawn on to build a classifier intended to discriminate distant-metastatic papillary thyroid cancer patients. TCRdb re-processed the PCR reads through MiXCR. TCRdb's processing, not the authors' own work, is the source of the V and J calls. The table has about 50,000 clones, 20% to 25% seen once. All patients reached thyroid surgery having received no treatment beforehand. This clone was counted many times. Its antigen remains unknown. A read error may produce the germline difference seen at one junction end. The chain carries TRBV2 and TRBJ2-7; D ambiguous. Sequenced: blood. This clonotype originated in a female donor with papillary thyroid cancer or a benign thyroid nodule (not recorded which). Some clones in this sample may be carry-over from other donors' samples. The CDR3 region is CATGWDSYGQYF. In DNA, the CDR3 is TGTGCCACCGGGTGGGATTCCTACGGGCAGTACTTC.